The clone carrying this T cell receptor (beta chain) came up once. Its antigen is unidentified. TCRdb's table, derived via immunoSEQ multiplex PCR, lists solely in-frame clones and lacks some. The repertoire has 15,000 to 20,000 clones, about nine tenths of them found once; the top ten carry approximately 1%. No neoadjuvant therapy was given to the selected pancreatic ductal adenocarcinoma patients before their surgery. The sample belongs to a study of T cells in pancreatic ductal adenocarcinoma. Overall study findings and caveats: Tumor and blood clonality did not differ significantly, about 0.12 versus 0.079.

The CDR3 loop spans 14 amino acids. Germline values: CDR1 MNHEY, CDR2 SVGAGI. The V end lost 6 bases, the J end lost 5 bases, and 16 bases lay between the germline ends. The V call is TRBV6-5, the J call TRBJ1-1; D may be TRBD1 (6 bases). Sequencing was carried out using PBMCs. The receptor was derived from a human donor with pancreatic ductal adenocarcinoma. CDR3 in amino acids: CASSPDRSRTEAFF. Here the CDR3 DNA reads TGTGCCAGCAGCCCAGACAGGAGTAGGACTGAAGCTTTCTTT.